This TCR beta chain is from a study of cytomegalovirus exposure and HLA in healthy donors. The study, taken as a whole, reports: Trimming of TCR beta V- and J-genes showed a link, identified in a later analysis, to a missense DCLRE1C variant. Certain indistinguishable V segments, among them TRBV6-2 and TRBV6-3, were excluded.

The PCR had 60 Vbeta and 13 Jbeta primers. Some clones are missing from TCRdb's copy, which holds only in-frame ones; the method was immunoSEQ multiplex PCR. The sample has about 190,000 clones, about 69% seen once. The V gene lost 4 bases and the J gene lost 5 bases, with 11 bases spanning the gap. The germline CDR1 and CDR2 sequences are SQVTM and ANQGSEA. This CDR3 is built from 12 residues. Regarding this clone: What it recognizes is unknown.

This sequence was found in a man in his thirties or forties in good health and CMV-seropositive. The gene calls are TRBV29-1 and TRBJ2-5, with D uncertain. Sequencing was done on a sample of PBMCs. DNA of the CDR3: TGCAGCGTTGCGAGAGCCAGGGAGACCCAGTACTTC. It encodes CSVARARETQYF.